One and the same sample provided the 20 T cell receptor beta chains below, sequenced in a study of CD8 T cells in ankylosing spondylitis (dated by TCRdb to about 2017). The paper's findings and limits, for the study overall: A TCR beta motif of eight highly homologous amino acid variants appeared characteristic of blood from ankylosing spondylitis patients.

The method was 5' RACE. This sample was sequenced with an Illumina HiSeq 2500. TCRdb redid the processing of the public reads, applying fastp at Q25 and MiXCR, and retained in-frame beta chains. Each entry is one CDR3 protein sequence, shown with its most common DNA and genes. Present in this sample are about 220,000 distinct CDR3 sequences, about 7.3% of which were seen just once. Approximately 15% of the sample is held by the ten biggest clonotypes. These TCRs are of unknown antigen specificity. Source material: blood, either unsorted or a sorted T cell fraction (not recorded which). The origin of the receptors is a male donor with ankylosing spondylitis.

Here the CDR3 DNA reads TGTGCCAGCAGCTTGCAGAACAATGAGCAGTTCTTC. This translates into CASSLQNNEQFF. The rearrangement joins TRBV5-5 to TRBJ2-1; D is unresolved. This CDR3 spans 12 amino acids. CDR1 is SGHKS and CDR2 is YYEKEE in the germline V gene (reference sequence). Trimming removed 1 base from V and 5 bases from J, with 4 bases in between.

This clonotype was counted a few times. The CDR3 here is CASSEYLDDEQFF. The CDR3 region has the DNA TGTGCCAGCAGTGAATACCTCGACGATGAGCAGTTCTTC. V usage is TRBV25-1 and J usage is TRBJ2-1; no clear D gene. CDR3 length equals 13 residues. Germline V CDR1 and CDR2: MGHDK, SYGVNS. The ends were cut back, 0 bases at V and 8 bases at J, with 8 bases in the middle.

The CDR3 DNA reads as TGTGCCAGCAGCTTACGCGGGGGGATATTTGAGCAGTTCTTC. Translation: CASSLRGGIFEQFF. J is TRBJ2-1 and V is TRBV13; 8 bases are a match to TRBD2. Germline V gene sequence: CDR1 PRHDT, CDR2 FYEKMQ (reference sequence). Trimming took 2 bases from V and 9 from J; bases not matched to a gene: 6. This CDR3 is built from 14 residues.

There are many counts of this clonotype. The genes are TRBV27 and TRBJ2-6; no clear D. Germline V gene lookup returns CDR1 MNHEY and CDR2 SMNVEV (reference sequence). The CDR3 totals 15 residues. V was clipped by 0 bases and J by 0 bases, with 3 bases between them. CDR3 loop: CASSLSGSGANVLTF. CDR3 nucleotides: TGTGCCAGCAGTTTATCTGGCTCTGGGGCCAACGTCCTGACTTTC.

The CDR3 loop reads CASSMGIGQGWNQPQHF. The DNA of the CDR3 is TGTGCCAGTAGTATGGGTATTGGACAGGGATGGAATCAGCCCCAGCATTTT. The chain has TRBV19 and TRBJ1-5; 8 bases line up with TRBD1. Germline V gene sequence: CDR1 LNHDA, CDR2 SQIVND (reference sequence). The CDR3 sequence is 17 residues long. After removal of 3 bases from V and 4 bases from J, the junction contained 11 bases not matched to a gene.

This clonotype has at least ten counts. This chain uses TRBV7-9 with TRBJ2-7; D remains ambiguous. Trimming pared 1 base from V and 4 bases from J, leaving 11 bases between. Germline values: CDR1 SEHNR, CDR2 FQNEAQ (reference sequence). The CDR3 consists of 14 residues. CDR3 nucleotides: TGTGCCAGCAGCTTAGGGGCATTCTCTTACGAGCAGTACTTC. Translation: CASSLGAFSYEQYF.

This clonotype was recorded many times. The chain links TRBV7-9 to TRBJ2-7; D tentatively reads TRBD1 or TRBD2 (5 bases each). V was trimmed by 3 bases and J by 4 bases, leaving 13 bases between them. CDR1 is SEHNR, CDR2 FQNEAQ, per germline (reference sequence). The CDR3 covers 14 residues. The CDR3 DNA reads TGTGCCAGCAGCTTCGCTGGGGACCGATACGAGCAGTACTTC. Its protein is CASSFAGDRYEQYF.

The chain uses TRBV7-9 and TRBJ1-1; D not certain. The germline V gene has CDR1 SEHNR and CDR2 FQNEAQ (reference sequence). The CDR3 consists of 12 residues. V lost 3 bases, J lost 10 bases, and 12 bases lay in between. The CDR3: CASSLGTARAFF. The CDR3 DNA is TGTGCCAGCAGCTTGGGCACAGCTAGAGCTTTCTTT.

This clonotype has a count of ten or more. CDR3 sequence (DNA): TGTGCCAGCAGCCCAGGGGGGGCGTATGGCTACACCTTC. Translating it yields CASSPGGAYGYTF. This chain links TRBV27 with TRBJ1-2, with 7 bases matching TRBD1. J was trimmed by 5 bases and V by 6 bases; bases with no gene match: 6. Germline V lookup: CDR1 MNHEY, CDR2 SMNVEV (reference sequence). The CDR3 has 13 residues.

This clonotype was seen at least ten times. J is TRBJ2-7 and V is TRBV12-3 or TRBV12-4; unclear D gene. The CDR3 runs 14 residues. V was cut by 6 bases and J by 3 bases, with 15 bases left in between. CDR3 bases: TGTGCCAGCAGCCTGAAGTTATGGGACTACGAGCAGTACTTC. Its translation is CASSLKLWDYEQYF.

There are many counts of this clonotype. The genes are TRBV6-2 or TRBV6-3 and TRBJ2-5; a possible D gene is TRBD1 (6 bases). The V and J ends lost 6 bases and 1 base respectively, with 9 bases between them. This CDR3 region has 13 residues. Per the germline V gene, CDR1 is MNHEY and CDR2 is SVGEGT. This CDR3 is CASRPTGQETQYF. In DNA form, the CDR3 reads TGTGCCAGCAGACCGACAGGCCAAGAGACCCAGTACTTC.

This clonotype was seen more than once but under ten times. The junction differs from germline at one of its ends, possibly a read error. The CDR3 nucleotides read TGTGCTAGCAGCTTAGGTGGCAGCCTATACAATGAGCAGTTCTTC. It specifies CASSLGGSLYNEQFF. V usage is TRBV7-7 and J usage is TRBJ2-1; D not certain. Germline V gives CDR1 SSHAT, CDR2 FNYEAQ (reference sequence). There are 15 residues in the CDR3.

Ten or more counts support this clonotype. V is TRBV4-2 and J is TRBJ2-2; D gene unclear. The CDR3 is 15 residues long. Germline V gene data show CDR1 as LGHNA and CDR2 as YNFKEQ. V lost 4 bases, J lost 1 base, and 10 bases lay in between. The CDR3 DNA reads TGTGCCAGCAGCCCCCACATGAAGAACACCGGGGAGCTGTTTTTT. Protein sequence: CASSPHMKNTGELFF.

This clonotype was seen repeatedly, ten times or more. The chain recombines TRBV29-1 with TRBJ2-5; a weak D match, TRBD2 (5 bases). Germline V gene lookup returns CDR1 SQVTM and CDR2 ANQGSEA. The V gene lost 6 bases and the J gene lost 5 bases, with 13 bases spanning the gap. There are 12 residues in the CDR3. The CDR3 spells CSVTARRETQYF. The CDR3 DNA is TGCAGCGTAACAGCGCGGAGGGAGACCCAGTACTTC.

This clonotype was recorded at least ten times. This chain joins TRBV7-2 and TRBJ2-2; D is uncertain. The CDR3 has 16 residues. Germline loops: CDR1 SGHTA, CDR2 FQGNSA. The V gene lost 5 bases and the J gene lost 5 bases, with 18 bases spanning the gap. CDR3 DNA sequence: TGTGCCAGCAGCGGTCGGAAGGGCCTTAAGACCGGGGAGCTGTTTTTT. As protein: CASSGRKGLKTGELFF.

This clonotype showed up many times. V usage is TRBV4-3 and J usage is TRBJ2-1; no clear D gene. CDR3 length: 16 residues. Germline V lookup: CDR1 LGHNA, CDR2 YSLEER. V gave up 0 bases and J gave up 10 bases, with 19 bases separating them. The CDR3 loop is CASSQDVGLLVVEQFF. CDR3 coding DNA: TGCGCCAGCAGCCAAGACGTGGGTCTCCTGGTGGTGGAGCAGTTCTTC.

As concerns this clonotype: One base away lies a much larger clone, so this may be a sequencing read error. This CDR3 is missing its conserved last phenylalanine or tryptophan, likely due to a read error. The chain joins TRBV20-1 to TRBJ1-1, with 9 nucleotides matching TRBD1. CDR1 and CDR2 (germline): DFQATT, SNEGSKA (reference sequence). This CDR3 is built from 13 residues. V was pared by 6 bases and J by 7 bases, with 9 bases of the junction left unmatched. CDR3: CSAKDRGRIEAFS. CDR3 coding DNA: TGCAGTGCAAAGGACAGGGGCCGAATTGAAGCTTTCTCT.

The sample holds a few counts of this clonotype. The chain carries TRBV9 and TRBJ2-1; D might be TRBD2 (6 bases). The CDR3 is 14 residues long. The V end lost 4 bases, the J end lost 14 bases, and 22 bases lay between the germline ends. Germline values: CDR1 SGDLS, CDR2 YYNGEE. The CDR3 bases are TGTGCCAGCAGCCCAATGTCTAGCGCCGTGAATGAGTTCTTC. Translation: CASSPMSSAVNEFF.

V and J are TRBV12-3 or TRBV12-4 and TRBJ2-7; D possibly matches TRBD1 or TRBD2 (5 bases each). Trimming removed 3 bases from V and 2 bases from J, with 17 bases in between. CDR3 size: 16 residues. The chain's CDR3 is CASSLRAGTVPYEQYF. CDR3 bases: TGTGCCAGCAGTTTGAGAGCCGGGACCGTCCCCTACGAGCAGTACTTC.

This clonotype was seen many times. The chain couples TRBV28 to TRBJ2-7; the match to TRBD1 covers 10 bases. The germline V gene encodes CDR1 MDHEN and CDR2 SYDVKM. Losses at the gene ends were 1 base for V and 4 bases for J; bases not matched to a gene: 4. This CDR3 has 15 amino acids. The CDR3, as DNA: TGTGCCAGCAGTTTATCGGCGGACAGGGGGTACGAGCAGTACTTC. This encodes CASSLSADRGYEQYF.